This TCR beta chain was captured in a study of T cell repertoires in cytomegalovirus infection. Study summary: Public TCR beta signatures marked donors with CMV infection and the matching HLA. Findings and limits, study-wide: HLA-C-restricted CMV clonotypes gave the most frequent clonotype in two of eight donors. Based on cumulative public TCR beta family frequency, carriers of CMV plus the relevant HLA were identified.

Using its own MiXCR run on the reads, TCRdb lists one record per CDR3 protein. The table lists about 600,000 distinct CDR3 sequences, more than 20% of them singletons. Concerning this clonotype: The antigen remains unidentified.

Germline loops: CDR1 LNHDA, CDR2 SQIVND (reference sequence). The CDR3 extends over 14 amino acids. Trimming left V 5 bases short and J 3 bases short, with 12 bases between. This clonotype was sampled from a human donor in good health (CMV status not recorded). Some clones in this sample may be carry-over from other donors' samples. What was sequenced was CD8+ T cells from PBMCs. The genes are TRBV19 and TRBJ2-3; the D is unclear. CDR3: CASSLPPVTDTQYF. The CDR3 DNA sequence: TGTGCCAGTAGTTTACCCCCCGTTACAGATACGCAGTATTTT.